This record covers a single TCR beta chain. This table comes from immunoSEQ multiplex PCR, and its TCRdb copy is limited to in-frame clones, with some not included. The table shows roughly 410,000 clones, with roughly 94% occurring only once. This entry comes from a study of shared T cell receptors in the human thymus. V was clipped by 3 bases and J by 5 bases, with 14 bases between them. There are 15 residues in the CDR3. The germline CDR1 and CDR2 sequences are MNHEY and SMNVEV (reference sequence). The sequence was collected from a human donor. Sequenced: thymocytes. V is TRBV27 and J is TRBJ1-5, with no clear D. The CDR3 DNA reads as TGTGCCAGCAGTTTTTCCGGGGAGGATGATCAGCCCCAGCATTTT. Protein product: CASSFSGEDDQPQHF.